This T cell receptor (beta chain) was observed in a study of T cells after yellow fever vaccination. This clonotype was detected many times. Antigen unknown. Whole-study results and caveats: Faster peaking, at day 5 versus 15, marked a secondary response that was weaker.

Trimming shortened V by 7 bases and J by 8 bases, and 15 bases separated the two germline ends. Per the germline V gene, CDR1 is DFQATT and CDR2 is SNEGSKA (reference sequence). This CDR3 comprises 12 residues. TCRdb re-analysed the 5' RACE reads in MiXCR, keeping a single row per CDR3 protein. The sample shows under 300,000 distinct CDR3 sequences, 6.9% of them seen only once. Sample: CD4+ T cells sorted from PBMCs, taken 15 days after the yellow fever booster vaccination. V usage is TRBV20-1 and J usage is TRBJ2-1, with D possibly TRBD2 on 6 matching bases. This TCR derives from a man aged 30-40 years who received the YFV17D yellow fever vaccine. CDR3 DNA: TGCAGTGGCAGACGGGGGTCCCATGAGCAGTTCTTC. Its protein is CSGRRGSHEQFF.